This T cell receptor beta chain was identified in a study of blood T cell repertoires in COVID-19. Study-wide background: Samples representing acute and convalescent COVID-19 were sourced from the United States, Italy and Spain.

Libraries were prepared by immunoSEQ multiplex PCR; TCRdb keeps only in-frame clonotypes and omits some of them. The sample yields 150,000 to 200,000 clones, approximately 75% seen once. The CDR3 extends over 15 amino acids. Germline CDR1 MNHEY, CDR2 SVGAGI. Between the trimmed V and J ends, which lost 5 bases and 1 base, there was a span of 12 bases. This chain joins TRBV6-5 and TRBJ2-1; D perhaps matches TRBD1 (6 bases). This TCR came from a human donor in a cohort sampled during active COVID-19. Sequencing was performed on peripheral blood. For the CDR3, the DNA is TGTGCCAGCAGTCGCCGGGACACTTCCTACAATGAGCAGTTCTTC. Its translation: CASSRRDTSYNEQFF.